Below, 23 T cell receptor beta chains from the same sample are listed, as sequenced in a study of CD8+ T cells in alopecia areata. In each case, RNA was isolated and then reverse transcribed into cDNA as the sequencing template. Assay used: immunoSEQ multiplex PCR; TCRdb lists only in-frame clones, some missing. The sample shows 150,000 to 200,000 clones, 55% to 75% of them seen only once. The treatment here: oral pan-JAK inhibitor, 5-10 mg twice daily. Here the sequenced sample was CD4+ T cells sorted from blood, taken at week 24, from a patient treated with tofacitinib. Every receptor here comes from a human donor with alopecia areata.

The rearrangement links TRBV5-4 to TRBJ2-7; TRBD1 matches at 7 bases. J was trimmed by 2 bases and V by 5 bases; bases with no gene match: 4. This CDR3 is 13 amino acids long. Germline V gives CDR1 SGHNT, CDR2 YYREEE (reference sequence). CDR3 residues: CASSNRGPYEQYF. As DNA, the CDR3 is TGTGCCAGCAGTAACAGGGGACCCTACGAGCAGTACTTC.

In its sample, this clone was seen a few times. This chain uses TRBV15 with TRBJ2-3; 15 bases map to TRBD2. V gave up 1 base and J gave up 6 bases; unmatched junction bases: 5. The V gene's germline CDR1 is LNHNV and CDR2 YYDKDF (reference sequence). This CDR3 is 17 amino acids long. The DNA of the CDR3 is TGTGCCACCAGCAGAGGGACTAGCGGGGGGGCAGCGGATACGCAGTATTTT. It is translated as CATSRGTSGGAADTQYF.

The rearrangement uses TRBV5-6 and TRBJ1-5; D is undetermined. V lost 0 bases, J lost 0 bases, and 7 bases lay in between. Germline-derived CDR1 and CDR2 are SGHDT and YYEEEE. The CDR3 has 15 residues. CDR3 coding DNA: TGTGCCAGCAGCTTGGGAAGGACTAGCAATCAGCCCCAGCATTTT. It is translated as CASSLGRTSNQPQHF. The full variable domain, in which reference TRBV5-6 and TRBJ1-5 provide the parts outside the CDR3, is DAGVTQSPTHLIKTRGQQVTLRCSPKSGHDTVSWYQQALGQGPQFIFQYYEEEERQRGNFPDRFSGHQFPNYSSELNVNALLLGDSALYLCASSLGRTSNQPQHFGDGTRLSIL.

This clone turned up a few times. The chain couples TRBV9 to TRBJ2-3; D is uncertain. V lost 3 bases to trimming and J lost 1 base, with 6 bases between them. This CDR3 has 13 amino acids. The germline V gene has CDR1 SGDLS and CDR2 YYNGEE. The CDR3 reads CASSAVGTDTQYF. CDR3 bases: TGTGCCAGCAGCGCCGTTGGCACAGATACGCAGTATTTT.

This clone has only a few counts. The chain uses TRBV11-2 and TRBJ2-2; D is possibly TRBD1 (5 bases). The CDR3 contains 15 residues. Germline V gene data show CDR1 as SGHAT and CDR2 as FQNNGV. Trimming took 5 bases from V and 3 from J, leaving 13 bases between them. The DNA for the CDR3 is TGTGCCAGCAGCCCCACTGGGGCTCACACCGGGGAGCTGTTTTTT. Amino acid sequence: CASSPTGAHTGELFF. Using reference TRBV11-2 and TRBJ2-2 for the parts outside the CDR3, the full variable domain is EAGVAQSPRYKIIEKRQSVAFWCNPISGHATLYWYQQILGQGPKLLIQFQNNGVVDDSQLPKDRFSAERLKGVDSTLKIQPAKLEDSAVYLCASSPTGAHTGELFFGEGSRLTVL.

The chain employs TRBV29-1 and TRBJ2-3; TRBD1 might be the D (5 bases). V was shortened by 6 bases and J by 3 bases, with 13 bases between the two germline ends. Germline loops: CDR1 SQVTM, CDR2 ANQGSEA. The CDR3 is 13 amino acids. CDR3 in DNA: TGCAGCGTGATGCTATCAGGGACAGATACGCAGTATTTT. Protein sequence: CSVMLSGTDTQYF.

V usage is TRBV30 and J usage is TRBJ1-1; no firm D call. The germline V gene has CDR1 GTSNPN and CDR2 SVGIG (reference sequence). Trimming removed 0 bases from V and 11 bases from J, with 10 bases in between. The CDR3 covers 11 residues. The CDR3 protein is CAWSVDERAFF. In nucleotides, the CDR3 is TGTGCCTGGAGTGTGGACGAGCGGGCTTTCTTT.

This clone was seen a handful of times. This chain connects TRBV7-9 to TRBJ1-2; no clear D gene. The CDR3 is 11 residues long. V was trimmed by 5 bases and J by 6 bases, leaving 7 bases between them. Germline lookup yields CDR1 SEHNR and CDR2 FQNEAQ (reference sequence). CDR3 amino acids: CASSVSDGYTF. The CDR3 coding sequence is TGTGCCAGCAGCGTGAGTGATGGCTACACCTTC.

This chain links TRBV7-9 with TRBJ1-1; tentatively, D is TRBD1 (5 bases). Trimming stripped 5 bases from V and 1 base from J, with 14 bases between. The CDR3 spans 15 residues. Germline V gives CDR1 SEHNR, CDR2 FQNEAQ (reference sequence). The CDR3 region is CASSAGTATNTEAFF. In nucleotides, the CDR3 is TGTGCCAGCAGCGCCGGGACTGCCACGAACACTGAAGCTTTCTTT.

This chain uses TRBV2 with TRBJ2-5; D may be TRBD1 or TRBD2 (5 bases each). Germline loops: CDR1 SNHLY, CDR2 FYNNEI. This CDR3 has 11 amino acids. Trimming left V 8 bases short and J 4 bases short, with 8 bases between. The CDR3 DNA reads TGTGCCAGCGGGGACCTAGAGACCCAGTACTTC. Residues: CASGDLETQYF.

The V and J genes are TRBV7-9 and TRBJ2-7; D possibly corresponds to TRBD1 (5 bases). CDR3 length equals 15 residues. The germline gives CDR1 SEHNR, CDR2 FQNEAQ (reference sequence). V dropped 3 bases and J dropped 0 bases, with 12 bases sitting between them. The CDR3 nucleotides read TGTGCCAGCAGCTTCTCCAGGGATAGCTCCTACGAGCAGTACTTC. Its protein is CASSFSRDSSYEQYF.

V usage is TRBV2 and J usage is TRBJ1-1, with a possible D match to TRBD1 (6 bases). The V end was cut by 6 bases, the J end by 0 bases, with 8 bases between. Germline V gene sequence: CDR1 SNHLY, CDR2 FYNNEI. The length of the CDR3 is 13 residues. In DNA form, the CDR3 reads TGTGCCAGCAGGGACAGCATGAACACTGAAGCTTTCTTT. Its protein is CASRDSMNTEAFF.

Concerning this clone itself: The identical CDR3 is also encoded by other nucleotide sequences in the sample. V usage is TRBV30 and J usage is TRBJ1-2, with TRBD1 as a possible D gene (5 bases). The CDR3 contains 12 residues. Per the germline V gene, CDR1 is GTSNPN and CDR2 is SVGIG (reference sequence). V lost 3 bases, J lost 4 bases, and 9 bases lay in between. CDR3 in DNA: TGTGCCTGGAGCTCGGGGGTCTATGGCTACACCTTC. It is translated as CAWSSGVYGYTF.

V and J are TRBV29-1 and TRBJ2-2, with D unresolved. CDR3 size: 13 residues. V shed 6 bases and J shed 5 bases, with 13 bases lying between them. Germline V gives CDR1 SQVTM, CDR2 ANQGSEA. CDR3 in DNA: TGCAGCGTGGTTATCGGAAGAACCGGGGAGCTGTTTTTT. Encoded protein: CSVVIGRTGELFF.

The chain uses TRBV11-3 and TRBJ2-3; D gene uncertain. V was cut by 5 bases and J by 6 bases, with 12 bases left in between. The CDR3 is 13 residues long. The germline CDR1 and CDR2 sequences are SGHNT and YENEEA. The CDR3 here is CASSQEALDTQYF. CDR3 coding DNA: TGTGCCAGCAGCCAAGAAGCTCTGGATACGCAGTATTTT.

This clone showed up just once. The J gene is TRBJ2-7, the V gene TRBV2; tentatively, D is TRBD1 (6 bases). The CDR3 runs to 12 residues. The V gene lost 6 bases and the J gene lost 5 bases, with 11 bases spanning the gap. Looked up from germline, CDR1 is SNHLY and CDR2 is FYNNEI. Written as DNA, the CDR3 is TGTGCCAGCAGCGAACAGGGAAACGAGCAGTACTTC. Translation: CASSEQGNEQYF.

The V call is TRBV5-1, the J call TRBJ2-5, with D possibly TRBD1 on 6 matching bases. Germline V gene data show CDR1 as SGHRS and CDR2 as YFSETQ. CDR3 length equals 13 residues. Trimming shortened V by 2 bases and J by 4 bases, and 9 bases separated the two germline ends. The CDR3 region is CASSFQGRETQYF. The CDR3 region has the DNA TGCGCCAGCAGCTTCCAGGGGCGAGAGACCCAGTACTTC.

In nucleotides, the CDR3 is TGTGCCAGCAGCTTACGACCGGGCGGGAGGAACACCGGGGAGCTGTTTTTT. As protein: CASSLRPGGRNTGELFF. This chain joins TRBV11-3 and TRBJ2-2, with 7 bases fitting TRBD2. Looked up from germline, CDR1 is SGHNT and CDR2 is YENEEA. The CDR3 length is 17 residues. V was pared by 2 bases and J by 1 base, with 7 bases of the junction left unmatched.

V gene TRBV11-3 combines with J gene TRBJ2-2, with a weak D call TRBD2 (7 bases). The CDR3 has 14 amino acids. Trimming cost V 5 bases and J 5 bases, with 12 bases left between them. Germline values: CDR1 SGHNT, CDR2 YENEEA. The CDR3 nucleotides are TGTGCCAGCAGCCCTAAGGGGGGGACCGGGGAGCTGTTTTTT. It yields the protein CASSPKGGTGELFF.

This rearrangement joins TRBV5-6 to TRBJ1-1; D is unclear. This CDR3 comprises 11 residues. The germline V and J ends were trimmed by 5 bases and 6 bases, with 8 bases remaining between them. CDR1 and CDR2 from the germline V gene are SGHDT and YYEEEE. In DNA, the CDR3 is TGTGCCAGCAGTCGGGAGTCTGAAGCTTTCTTT. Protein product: CASSRESEAFF.

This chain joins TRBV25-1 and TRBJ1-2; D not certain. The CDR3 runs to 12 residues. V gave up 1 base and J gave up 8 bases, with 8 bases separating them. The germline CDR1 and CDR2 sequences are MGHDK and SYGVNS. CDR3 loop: CASSESGSGYTF. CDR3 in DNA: TGTGCCAGCAGTGAATCGGGGAGCGGCTACACCTTC.

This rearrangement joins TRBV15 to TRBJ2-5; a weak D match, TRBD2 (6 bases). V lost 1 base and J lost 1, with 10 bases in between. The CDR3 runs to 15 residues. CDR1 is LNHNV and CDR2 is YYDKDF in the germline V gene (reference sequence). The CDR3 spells CATSRVTSIQETQYF. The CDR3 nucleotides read TGTGCCACCAGCAGAGTAACTAGCATCCAAGAGACCCAGTACTTC.

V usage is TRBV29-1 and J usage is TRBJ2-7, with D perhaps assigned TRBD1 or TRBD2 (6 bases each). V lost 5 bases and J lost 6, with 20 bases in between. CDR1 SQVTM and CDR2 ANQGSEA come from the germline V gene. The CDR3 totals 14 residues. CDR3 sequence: CSVYPRQKGGEQYF. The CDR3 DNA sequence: TGCAGCGTTTACCCTCGCCAGAAGGGGGGCGAGCAGTACTTC.